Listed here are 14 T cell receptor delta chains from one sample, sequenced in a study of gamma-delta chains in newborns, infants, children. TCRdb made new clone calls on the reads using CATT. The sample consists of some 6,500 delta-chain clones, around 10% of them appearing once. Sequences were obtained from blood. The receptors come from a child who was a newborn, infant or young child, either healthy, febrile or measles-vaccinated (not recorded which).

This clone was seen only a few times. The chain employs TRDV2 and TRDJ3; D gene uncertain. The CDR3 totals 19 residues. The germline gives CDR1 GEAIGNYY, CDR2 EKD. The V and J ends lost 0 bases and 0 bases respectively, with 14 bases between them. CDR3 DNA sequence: TGTGCCTGTGACACCGTACAGGGACCCAGCTCCTGGGACACCCGACAGATGTTTTTC. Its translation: CACDTVQGPSSWDTRQMFF.

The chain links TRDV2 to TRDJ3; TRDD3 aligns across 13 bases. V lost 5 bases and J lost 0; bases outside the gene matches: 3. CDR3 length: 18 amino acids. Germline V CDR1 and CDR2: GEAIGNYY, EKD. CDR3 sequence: CACGTGGYDSWDTRQMFF. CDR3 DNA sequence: TGTGCCTGTGGCACTGGGGGATACGACTCCTGGGACACCCGACAGATGTTTTTC.

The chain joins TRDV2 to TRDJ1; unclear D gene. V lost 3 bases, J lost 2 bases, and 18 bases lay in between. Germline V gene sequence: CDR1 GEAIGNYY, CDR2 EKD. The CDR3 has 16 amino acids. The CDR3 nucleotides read TGTGCCTGTGACTCCGTGAGCCACGGCACTACCGATAAACTCATCTTT. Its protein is CACDSVSHGTTDKLIF.

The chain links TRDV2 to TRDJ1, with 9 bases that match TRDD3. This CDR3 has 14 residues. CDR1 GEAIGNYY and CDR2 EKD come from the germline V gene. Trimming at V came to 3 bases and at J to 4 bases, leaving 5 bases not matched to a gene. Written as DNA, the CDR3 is TGTGCCTGTGACCGACTGGGGGACCGCGATAAACTCATCTTT. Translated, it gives CACDRLGDRDKLIF.

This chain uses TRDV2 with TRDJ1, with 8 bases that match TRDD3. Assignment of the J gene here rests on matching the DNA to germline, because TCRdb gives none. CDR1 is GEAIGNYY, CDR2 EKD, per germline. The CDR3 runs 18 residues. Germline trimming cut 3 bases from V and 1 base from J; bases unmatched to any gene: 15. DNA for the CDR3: TGTGCCTGTGACCCCGTTCTGGGGGAAGGCCGAGGCACCGATAAACTCATCTTT. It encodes CACDPVLGEGRGTDKLIF.

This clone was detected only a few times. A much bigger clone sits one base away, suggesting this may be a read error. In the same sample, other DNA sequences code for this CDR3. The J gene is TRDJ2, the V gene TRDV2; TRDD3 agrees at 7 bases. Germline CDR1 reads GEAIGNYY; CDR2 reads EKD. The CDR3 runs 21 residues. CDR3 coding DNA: TGTGCCTGTGACACGGTGGACTTAAATTACTGGGGCCATAATTTGACGGCACAACTCTTCTTT. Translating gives CACDTVDLNYWGHNLTAQLFF.

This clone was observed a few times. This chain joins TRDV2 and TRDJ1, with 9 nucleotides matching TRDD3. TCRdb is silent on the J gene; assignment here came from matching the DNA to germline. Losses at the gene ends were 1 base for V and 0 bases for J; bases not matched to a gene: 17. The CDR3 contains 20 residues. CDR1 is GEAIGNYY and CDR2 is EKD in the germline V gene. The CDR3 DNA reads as TGTGCCTGTGACACTCTCAGTACTGGGGGAGACAGGGTGGACACCGATAAACTCATCTTT. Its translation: CACDTLSTGGDRVDTDKLIF.

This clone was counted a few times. This chain's CDR3 is CACDSMGDTRYTDKLIF. Written as DNA, the CDR3 is TGTGCCTGTGACTCTATGGGGGATACGAGGTACACCGATAAACTCATCTTT. The chain is built from TRDV2 and TRDJ1, with 11 bases lining up with TRDD3. This CDR3 is 17 amino acids long. CDR1 and CDR2 from the germline V gene are GEAIGNYY and EKD. V was clipped by 3 bases and J by 0 bases; unmatched bases: 8.

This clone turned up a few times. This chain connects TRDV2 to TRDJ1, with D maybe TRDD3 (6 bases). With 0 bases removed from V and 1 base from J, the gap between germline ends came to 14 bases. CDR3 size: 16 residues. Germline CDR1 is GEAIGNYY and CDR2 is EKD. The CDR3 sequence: CACDTLIGGPTDKLIF. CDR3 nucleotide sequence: TGTGCCTGTGACACCCTGATTGGGGGTCCCACCGATAAACTCATCTTT.

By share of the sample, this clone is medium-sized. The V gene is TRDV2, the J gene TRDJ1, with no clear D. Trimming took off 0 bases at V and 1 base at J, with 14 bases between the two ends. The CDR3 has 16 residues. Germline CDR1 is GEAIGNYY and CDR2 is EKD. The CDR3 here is CACDTWENRGTDKLIF. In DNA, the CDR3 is TGTGCCTGTGACACCTGGGAAAACCGGGGCACCGATAAACTCATCTTT.

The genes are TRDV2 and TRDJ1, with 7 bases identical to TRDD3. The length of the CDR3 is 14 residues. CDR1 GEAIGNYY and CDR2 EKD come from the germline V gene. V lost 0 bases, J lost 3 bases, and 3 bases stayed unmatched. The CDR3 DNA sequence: TGTGCCTGTGACACCCTGGGGGGCCCCGATAAACTCATCTTT. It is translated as CACDTLGGPDKLIF.

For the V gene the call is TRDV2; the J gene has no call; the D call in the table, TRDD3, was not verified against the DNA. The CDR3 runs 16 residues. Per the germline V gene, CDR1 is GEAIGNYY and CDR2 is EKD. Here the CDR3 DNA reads TGTGCCTGGGACAGGGTGGGGACCAGGTACACCGATAAAATCATCTTT. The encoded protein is CAWDRVGTRYTDKIIF.

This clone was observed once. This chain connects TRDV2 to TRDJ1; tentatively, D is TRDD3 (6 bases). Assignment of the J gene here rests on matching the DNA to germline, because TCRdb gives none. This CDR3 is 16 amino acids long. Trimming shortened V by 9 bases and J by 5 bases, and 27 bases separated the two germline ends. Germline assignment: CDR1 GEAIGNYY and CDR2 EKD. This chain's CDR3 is CAGDTGTRGRGDKLIF. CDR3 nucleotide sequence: TGTGCCGGGGACACCGGGACGAGGGGGAGAGGGGATAAACTCATCTTT.

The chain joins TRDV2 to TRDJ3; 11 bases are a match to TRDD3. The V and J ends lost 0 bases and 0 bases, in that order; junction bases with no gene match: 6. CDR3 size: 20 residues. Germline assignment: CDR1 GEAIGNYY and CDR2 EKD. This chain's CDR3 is CACDTAGGYRDSWDTRQMFF. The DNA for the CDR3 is TGTGCCTGTGACACCGCTGGGGGATACCGGGACTCCTGGGACACCCGACAGATGTTTTTC.